These 18 T cell receptor beta chains originate from one sample sequenced in a study of cytomegalovirus exposure and HLA in healthy donors. The PCR had 60 Vbeta and 13 Jbeta primers. Assay used: immunoSEQ multiplex PCR; TCRdb lists only in-frame clones, some missing. The sample shows 90,000 or so clones, approximately 76% of them seen only once. Sequencing was done on a sample of PBMCs. The receptors were sampled from a man in his thirties or forties in good health and CMV-seropositive.

V usage is TRBV28 and J usage is TRBJ2-4, with D maybe TRBD1 (5 bases). V shed 10 bases and J shed 9 bases, with 16 bases lying between them. The germline CDR1 and CDR2 sequences are MDHEN and SYDVKM. The CDR3 length is 12 residues. The CDR3 sequence: CAIGPLRGIQYF. CDR3 DNA: TGTGCCATCGGGCCCCTAAGGGGCATTCAGTACTTC.

The V gene is TRBV30, the J gene TRBJ1-6, with D perhaps TRBD1 (5 bases). V was trimmed by 2 bases and J by 16 bases, leaving 9 bases between them. Looked up from germline, CDR1 is GTSNPN and CDR2 is SVGIG (reference sequence). The CDR3 loop spans 10 amino acids. The CDR3 DNA reads TGTGCCTGGAGTCAGGGTTTGCTCCACTTT. Its protein product is CAWSQGLLHF.

This clone was counted a single time. The chain employs TRBV5-1 and TRBJ2-7; TRBD1 aligns across 9 bases. From germline, CDR1 is SGHRS and CDR2 YFSETQ. The CDR3 spans 14 residues. The V gene end was trimmed by 0 bases and the J gene end by 5 bases; junction bases not matched to a gene: 3. As DNA, the CDR3 is TGCGCCAGCAGCTTGGGGGACAGGGACCACGAGCAGTACTTC. Translated, it gives CASSLGDRDHEQYF.

A word on this clone: This sample also contains other DNA sequences that code for the same CDR3. The rearrangement uses TRBV27 and TRBJ2-5; unclear D gene. CDR3 length equals 13 residues. V was trimmed by 3 bases and J by 2 bases, leaving 7 bases between them. From germline, CDR1 is MNHEY and CDR2 SMNVEV (reference sequence). DNA for the CDR3: TGTGCCAGCAGTTTGTCCTCTCAAGAGACCCAGTACTTC. It yields the protein CASSLSSQETQYF.

The CDR3 sequence: CASTFLTGFEQYF. DNA of the CDR3: TGTGCCAGCACCTTTTTGACAGGGTTTGAGCAGTACTTC. The V gene is TRBV7-2, the J gene TRBJ2-5; 7 positions agree with TRBD1. Germline V gives CDR1 SGHTA, CDR2 FQGNSA. The CDR3 has 13 amino acids. After removal of 7 bases from V and 11 bases from J, the junction contained 13 bases not matched to a gene.

The chain links TRBV5-1 to TRBJ2-2, with TRBD2 identical over 10 bases. The V segment lost 4 bases and the J segment 4 bases; nucleotides outside the gene matches: 7. This CDR3 contains 16 residues. The V gene's germline CDR1 is SGHRS and CDR2 YFSETQ. The DNA for the CDR3 is TGCGCCAGCAGCACTACCCTAGCGGGGGTCACCGGGGAGCTGTTTTTT. The encoded protein is CASSTTLAGVTGELFF. Together with reference TRBV5-1 and TRBJ2-2, the CDR3 gives the full variable domain: KAGVTQTPRYLIKTRGQQVTLSCSPISGHRSVSWYQQTPGQGLQFLFEYFSETQRNKGNFPGRFSGRQFSNSRSEMNVSTLELGDSALYLCASSTTLAGVTGELFFGEGSRLTVL.

V usage is TRBV30 and J usage is TRBJ1-2; tentative D call: TRBD1 (6 bases). Germline V CDR1 and CDR2: GTSNPN, SVGIG (reference sequence). Trimming took off 5 bases at V and 4 bases at J, with 11 bases between the two ends. This CDR3 comprises 12 residues. The CDR3 DNA reads as TGTGCCTGGTCTGGGACACCCTATGGCTACACCTTC. Protein: CAWSGTPYGYTF.

The chain couples TRBV5-5 to TRBJ2-7, with a tentative D call TRBD2 (6 bases). Germline V lookup: CDR1 SGHKS, CDR2 YYEKEE (reference sequence). CDR3 length equals 15 residues. The germline V and J ends were trimmed by 3 bases and 0 bases, with 13 bases remaining between them. This CDR3 is CASSSTGSYSYEQYF. CDR3 sequence (DNA): TGTGCCAGCAGCTCAACCGGGAGTTACTCCTACGAGCAGTACTTC. Variable domain in full (rest from reference TRBV5-5 and TRBJ2-7): DAGVTQSPTHLIKTRGQQVTLRCSPISGHKSVSWYQQVLGQGPQFIFQYYEKEERGRGNFPDRFSARQFPNYSSELNVNALLLGDSALYLCASSSTGSYSYEQYFGPGTRLTVT.

This clone was observed a handful of times. CDR3 nucleotide sequence: TGTGCCAGCAGCCAACCAGGGCACCACGAGCAGTACTTC. Residues: CASSQPGHHEQYF. The V and J genes are TRBV28 and TRBJ2-7; the D gene is possibly TRBD1 (5 bases). V was trimmed by 6 bases and J by 5 bases, leaving 14 bases between them. CDR1 is MDHEN, CDR2 SYDVKM, per germline. This CDR3 comprises 13 residues.

The genes are TRBV19 and TRBJ1-1; D is possibly TRBD1 (6 bases). Per germline, CDR1 LNHDA and CDR2 SQIVND (reference sequence). Trimming took 6 bases from V and 0 from J, leaving 26 bases between them. The CDR3 has 19 residues. CDR3 DNA: TGTGCCAGTAGCAACATTGGGCTGGGAGGGGGATTCATGAACACTGAAGCTTTCTTT. Translation gives CASSNIGLGGGFMNTEAFF.

The rearrangement links TRBV5-4 to TRBJ2-1, with 7 bases identical to TRBD1. From germline, CDR1 is SGHNT and CDR2 YYREEE (reference sequence). The CDR3 consists of 14 residues. The V segment lost 3 bases and the J segment 6 bases; nucleotides outside the gene matches: 6. The CDR3 bases are TGTGCCAGCAGCTCCCGGGACAGCCGCAATGAGCAGTTCTTC. As protein: CASSSRDSRNEQFF.

This sequence joins TRBV13 and TRBJ2-3; 7 nucleotides agree with TRBD1. The CDR3 runs 14 residues. Germline V gene data show CDR1 as PRHDT and CDR2 as FYEKMQ (reference sequence). Unmatched junction bases numbered 7, after V lost 8 bases and J lost 2 bases. In DNA, the CDR3 is TGTGCCAGCCAAGCGACAGGGACCACAGATACGCAGTATTTT. This encodes CASQATGTTDTQYF.

In its sample, this clone was seen a few times. This rearrangement joins TRBV6-1 to TRBJ2-1; TRBD2 agrees at 11 bases. Germline V lookup: CDR1 MNHNS, CDR2 SASEGT. After removal of 9 bases from V and 7 bases from J, the junction contained 5 bases not matched to a gene. The CDR3 is made up of 13 amino acids. CDR3 sequence: CASRLAGRNEQFF. In DNA, the CDR3 is TGTGCCAGTCGACTAGCGGGGAGGAATGAGCAGTTCTTC.

This sequence joins TRBV30 and TRBJ2-7; possibly TRBD1 for D (5 bases). The CDR3 sequence is 13 residues long. The ends were cut back, 3 bases at V and 3 bases at J, with 12 bases in the middle. Germline CDR1 reads GTSNPN; CDR2 reads SVGIG (reference sequence). Here the CDR3 reads CAWSGLGDYEQYF. As DNA, the CDR3 is TGTGCCTGGAGCGGTTTAGGGGACTACGAGCAGTACTTC.

This sequence joins TRBV5-1 and TRBJ2-7; D is possibly TRBD2 (5 bases). Germline CDR1 and CDR2: SGHRS and YFSETQ. CDR3 size: 17 residues. With 2 bases removed from V and 9 bases from J, the gap between germline ends came to 27 bases. CDR3 DNA: TGCGCCAGCAGCTTTGGTGCTATCGGGGTACGTAGTTCCGCGCAGTACTTC. Amino acid sequence: CASSFGAIGVRSSAQYF.

The chain joins TRBV7-9 to TRBJ1-5; D gene uncertain. Germline V lookup: CDR1 SEHNR, CDR2 FQNEAQ (reference sequence). Trimming pared 3 bases from V and 6 bases from J, leaving 6 bases between. The CDR3 has 12 amino acids. DNA of the CDR3: TGTGCCAGCAGCTTTACCAGTCAGCCCCAGCATTTT. It translates to CASSFTSQPQHF.

The gene calls are TRBV10-3 and TRBJ2-1; D may be TRBD2 (6 bases). V lost 4 bases and J 6 bases, leaving 19 bases between the germline ends. CDR3 length equals 16 residues. Germline CDR1 and CDR2: ENHRY and SYGVKD. The CDR3 DNA is TGTGCCATCAGTGTAACGCTTGGGGGAGGAAGCAATGAGCAGTTCTTC. It encodes CAISVTLGGGSNEQFF.

The J gene is TRBJ1-6, the V gene TRBV19; the match to TRBD1 covers 7 bases. J gave up 17 bases and V 8 bases, and 6 bases lay outside the gene matches. CDR3 size: 10 residues. From germline, CDR1 is LNHDA and CDR2 SQIVND (reference sequence). The DNA of the CDR3 is TGTGCCAGTGGGTCCGGGACAGTCCACTTT. Amino acids: CASGSGTVHF.